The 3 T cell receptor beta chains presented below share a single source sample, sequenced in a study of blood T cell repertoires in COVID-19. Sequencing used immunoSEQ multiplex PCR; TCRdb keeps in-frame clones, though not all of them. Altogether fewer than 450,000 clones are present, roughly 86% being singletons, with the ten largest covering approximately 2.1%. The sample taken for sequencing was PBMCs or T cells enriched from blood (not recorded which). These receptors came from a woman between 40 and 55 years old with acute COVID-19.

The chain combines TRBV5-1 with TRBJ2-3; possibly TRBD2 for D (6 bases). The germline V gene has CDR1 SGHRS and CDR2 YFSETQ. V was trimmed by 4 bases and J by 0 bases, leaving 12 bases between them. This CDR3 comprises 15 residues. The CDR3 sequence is CASSVGGASTDTQYF. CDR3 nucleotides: TGCGCCAGCAGCGTCGGCGGGGCCAGCACAGATACGCAGTATTTT.

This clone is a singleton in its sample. CDR3 residues: CASSTYRDTGELFF. Here the CDR3 DNA reads TGTGCCAGTAGTACCTACAGGGACACCGGGGAGCTGTTTTTT. This rearrangement joins TRBV19 to TRBJ2-2; tentative D call: TRBD1 (6 bases). Trimming pared 4 bases from V and 3 bases from J, leaving 9 bases between. The germline CDR1 and CDR2 sequences are LNHDA and SQIVND (reference sequence). CDR3 size: 14 residues.

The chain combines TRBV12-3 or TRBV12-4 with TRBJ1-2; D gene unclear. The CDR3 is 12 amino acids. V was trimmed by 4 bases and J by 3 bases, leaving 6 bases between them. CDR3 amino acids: CASSSGDYGYTF. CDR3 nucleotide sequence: TGTGCCAGCAGTTCGGGTGACTATGGCTACACCTTC.